Below, one TCR beta chain is given with its context. The data derive from a study of shared clonotypes between healthy human individuals. The CDR3 is 16 amino acids. Germline V lookup: CDR1 SNHLY, CDR2 FYNNEI. V shed 2 bases, J shed 3 bases, and the junction held 7 bases outside the gene matches. This table comes from immunoSEQ multiplex PCR, and its TCRdb copy is limited to in-frame clones, with some not included. The sample holds a few hundred thousand clones, around nine tenths seen once. Source material: memory CD8+ T cells sorted from blood. The subset: CD45RO+ cells pooled with CCR7-negative TemRA cells. This receptor was taken from a man between 18 and 35 years old in good health. The rearrangement links TRBV2 to TRBJ2-5, with 9 bases matching TRBD2. The CDR3 is CASSESLAGRKETQYF. In nucleotides, the CDR3 is TGTGCCAGCAGTGAATCCCTAGCGGGGAGAAAAGAGACCCAGTACTTC.